The 9 T cell receptor beta chains in this list originate from one sample, sequenced in a study of brain T cells in children with intractable seizures. This sample's time point: blood from clinic visit 5 months post-surgery; TSC patient then seizure free. The protocol was immunoSEQ multiplex PCR, while the TCRdb copy is restricted to in-frame clones and leaves out a portion. Of 300,000 to 400,000 clones listed, over 90% were seen once; the top ten hold 4.5% to 7%. The sequences come from peripheral blood, collected roughly 5 months after surgery. Receptors were obtained from a boy younger than two with tuberous sclerosis and intractable seizures.

The genes are TRBV29-1 and TRBJ1-2, with D perhaps TRBD1 (5 bases). Trimming pared 2 bases from V and 6 bases from J, leaving 7 bases between. This CDR3 is 11 amino acids long. Germline CDR1 is SQVTM and CDR2 is ANQGSEA. The CDR3 nucleotides are TGCAGCGTTGAAAAAGGGGATGGCTACACCTTC. It specifies CSVEKGDGYTF. The full variable domain, with the rest looked up from reference TRBV29-1 and TRBJ1-2, is SAVISQKPSRDICQRGTSLTIQCQVDSQVTMMFWYRQQPGQSLTLIATANQGSEATYESGFVIDKFPISRPNLTFSTLTVSNMSPEDSSIYLCSVEKGDGYTFGSGTRLTVV.

The chain couples TRBV9 to TRBJ2-3; tentative D call: TRBD2 (5 bases). V shed 5 bases and J shed 2 bases, with 15 bases lying between them. The germline V gene has CDR1 SGDLS and CDR2 YYNGEE. This CDR3 is built from 15 residues. CDR3 protein: CASSLRERVTDTQYF. CDR3 DNA: TGTGCCAGCAGTTTGAGGGAGCGAGTCACAGATACGCAGTATTTT.

V usage is TRBV21-1 and J usage is TRBJ2-7; the table's D gene call, TRBD2, was not cross checked with the DNA. TRBV21-1 is shown as a pseudogene. The CDR3 is 16 residues long. CDR3 protein: CASSRRKRGCSYEQYF. In nucleotides, the CDR3 is TGTGCCAGCAGCAGGCGCAAGCGGGGCTGCTCCTACGAGCAGTACTTC.

The genes are TRBV29-1 and TRBJ1-2; no clear D. Trimming left V 5 bases short and J 3 bases short, with 13 bases between. There are 13 residues in the CDR3. Per germline, CDR1 SQVTM and CDR2 ANQGSEA. The CDR3 DNA reads TGCAGCGTTTTACACGGGGTTTACTATGGCTACACCTTC. Encoded protein: CSVLHGVYYGYTF. Together with reference TRBV29-1 and TRBJ1-2, the CDR3 gives the full variable domain: SAVISQKPSRDICQRGTSLTIQCQVDSQVTMMFWYRQQPGQSLTLIATANQGSEATYESGFVIDKFPISRPNLTFSTLTVSNMSPEDSSIYLCSVLHGVYYGYTFGSGTRLTVV.

This clone was seen a few times. The V call is TRBV29-1, the J call TRBJ1-1; perhaps TRBD1 as D (5 bases). The CDR3 loop spans 12 amino acids. Germline V gene lookup returns CDR1 SQVTM and CDR2 ANQGSEA. V gave up 5 bases and J gave up 5 bases, with 12 bases separating them. The CDR3 here is CSVRGARTEAFF. The CDR3 coding sequence is TGCAGCGTTAGAGGGGCGCGAACTGAAGCTTTCTTT. The variable domain in full, with the rest retrieved from reference TRBV29-1 and TRBJ1-1, is SAVISQKPSRDICQRGTSLTIQCQVDSQVTMMFWYRQQPGQSLTLIATANQGSEATYESGFVIDKFPISRPNLTFSTLTVSNMSPEDSSIYLCSVRGARTEAFFGQGTRLTVV.

Notes on this clone: Other DNA sequences of this sample code for an identical CDR3. The chain couples TRBV7-8 to TRBJ2-5; 8 bases line up with TRBD1. The CDR3 sequence is 14 residues long. The germline gives CDR1 SGHVS, CDR2 FQNEAQ. After removal of 4 bases from V and 5 bases from J, the junction contained 6 bases not matched to a gene. CDR3 DNA: TGTGCCAGCAGCTCTTGGACAGGGCAGGAGACCCAGTACTTC. Translating gives CASSSWTGQETQYF.

This clone came up once. The genes are TRBV12-3 or TRBV12-4 and TRBJ1-1; D is perhaps TRBD1 (5 bases). The CDR3 contains 13 residues. V lost 5 bases and J lost 8, with 15 bases in between. The CDR3 is CASSPRVLPEAFF. Here the CDR3 DNA reads TGTGCCAGCAGTCCCAGGGTTCTCCCCGAAGCTTTCTTT.

The rearrangement uses TRBV6-5 and TRBJ2-6; no reliable D call. This CDR3 region has 13 residues. The germline V and J ends were trimmed by 0 bases and 4 bases, with 1 base remaining between them. The V gene's germline CDR1 is MNHEY and CDR2 SVGAGI. As DNA, the CDR3 is TGTGCCAGCAGTTACTCCGGGGCCAACGTCCTGACTTTC. This translates into CASSYSGANVLTF.

This chain uses TRBV5-1 with TRBJ2-7; 10 nucleotides agree with TRBD1. The junction had 3 bases not matched to a gene; V was cut back by 4 bases and J by 2 bases. The CDR3 has 14 residues. Per germline, CDR1 SGHRS and CDR2 YFSETQ. The CDR3 sequence is CASSTGTGAYEQYF. The DNA for the CDR3 is TGCGCCAGCAGCACCGGGACAGGGGCCTACGAGCAGTACTTC.